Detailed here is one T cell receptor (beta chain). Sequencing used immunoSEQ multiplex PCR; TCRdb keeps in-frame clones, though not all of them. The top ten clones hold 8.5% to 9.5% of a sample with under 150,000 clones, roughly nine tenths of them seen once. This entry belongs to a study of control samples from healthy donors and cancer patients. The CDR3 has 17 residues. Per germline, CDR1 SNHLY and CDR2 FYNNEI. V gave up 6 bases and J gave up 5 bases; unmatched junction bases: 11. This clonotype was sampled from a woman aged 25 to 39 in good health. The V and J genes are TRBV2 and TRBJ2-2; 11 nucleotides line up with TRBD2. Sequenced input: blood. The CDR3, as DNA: TGTGCCAGCAGCGGGACTAGCGGTTCCTGGAGAACCGGGGAGCTGTTTTTT. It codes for CASSGTSGSWRTGELFF. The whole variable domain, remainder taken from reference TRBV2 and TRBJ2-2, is EPEVTQTPSHQVTQMGQEVILRCVPISNHLYFYWYRQILGQKVEFLVSFYNNEISEKSEIFDDQFSVERPDGSNFTLKIRSTKLEDSAMYFCASSGTSGSWRTGELFFGEGSRLTVL.